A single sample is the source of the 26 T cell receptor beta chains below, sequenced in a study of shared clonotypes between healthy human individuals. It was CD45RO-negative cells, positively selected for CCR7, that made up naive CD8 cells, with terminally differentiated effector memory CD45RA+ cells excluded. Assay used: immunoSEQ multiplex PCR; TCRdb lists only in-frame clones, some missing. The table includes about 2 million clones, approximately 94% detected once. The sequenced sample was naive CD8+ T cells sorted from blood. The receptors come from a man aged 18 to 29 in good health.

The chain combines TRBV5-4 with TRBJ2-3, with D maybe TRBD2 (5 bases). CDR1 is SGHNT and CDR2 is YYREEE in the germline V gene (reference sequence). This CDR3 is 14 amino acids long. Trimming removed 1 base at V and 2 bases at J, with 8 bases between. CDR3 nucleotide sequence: TGTGCCAGCAGCTTGTGGGGAGACACAGATACGCAGTATTTT. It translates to CASSLWGDTDTQYF.

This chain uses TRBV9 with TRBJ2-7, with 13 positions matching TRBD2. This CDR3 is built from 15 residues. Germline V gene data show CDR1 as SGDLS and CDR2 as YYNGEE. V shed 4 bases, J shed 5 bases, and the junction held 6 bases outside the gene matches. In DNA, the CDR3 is TGTGCCAGCAGCCCTGAAGGGACTAGCGGGAACGAGCAGTACTTC. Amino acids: CASSPEGTSGNEQYF.

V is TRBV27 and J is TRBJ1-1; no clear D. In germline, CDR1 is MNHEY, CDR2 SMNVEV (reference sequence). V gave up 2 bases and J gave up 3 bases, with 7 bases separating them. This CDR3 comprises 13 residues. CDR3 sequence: CASSLERHTEAFF. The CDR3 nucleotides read TGTGCCAGCAGTTTAGAGCGTCACACTGAAGCTTTCTTT.

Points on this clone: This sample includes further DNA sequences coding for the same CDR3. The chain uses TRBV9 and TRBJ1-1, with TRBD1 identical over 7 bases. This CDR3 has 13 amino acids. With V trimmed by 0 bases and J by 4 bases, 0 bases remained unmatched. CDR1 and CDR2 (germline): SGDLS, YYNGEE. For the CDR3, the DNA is TGTGCCAGCAGCGTAGGACAGGGCACTGAAGCTTTCTTT. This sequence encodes CASSVGQGTEAFF.

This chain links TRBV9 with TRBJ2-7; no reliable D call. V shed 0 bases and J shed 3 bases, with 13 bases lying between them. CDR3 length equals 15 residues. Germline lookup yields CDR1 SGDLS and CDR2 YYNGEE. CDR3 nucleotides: TGTGCCAGCAGCGTAGAACCAGGCCTCGGCTACGAGCAGTACTTC. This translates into CASSVEPGLGYEQYF.

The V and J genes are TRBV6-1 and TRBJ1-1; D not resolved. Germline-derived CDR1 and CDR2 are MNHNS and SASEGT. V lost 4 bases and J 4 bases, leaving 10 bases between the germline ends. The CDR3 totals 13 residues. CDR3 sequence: CASSALQPTEAFF. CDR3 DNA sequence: TGTGCCAGCAGTGCCCTCCAGCCCACTGAAGCTTTCTTT.

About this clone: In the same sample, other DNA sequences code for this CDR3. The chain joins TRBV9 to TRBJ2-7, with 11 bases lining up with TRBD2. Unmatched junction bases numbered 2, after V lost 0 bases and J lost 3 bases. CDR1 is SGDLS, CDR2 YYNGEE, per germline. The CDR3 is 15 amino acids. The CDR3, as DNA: TGTGCCAGCAGCGTAGGGCTAGCGGGAGGCTACGAGCAGTACTTC. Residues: CASSVGLAGGYEQYF.

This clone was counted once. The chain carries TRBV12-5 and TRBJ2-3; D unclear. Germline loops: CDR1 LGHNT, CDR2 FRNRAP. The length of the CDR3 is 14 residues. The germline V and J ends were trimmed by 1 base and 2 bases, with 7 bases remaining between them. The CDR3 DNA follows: TGTGCTAGTGGTTTGGACAGTCTCACAGATACGCAGTATTTT. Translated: CASGLDSLTDTQYF.

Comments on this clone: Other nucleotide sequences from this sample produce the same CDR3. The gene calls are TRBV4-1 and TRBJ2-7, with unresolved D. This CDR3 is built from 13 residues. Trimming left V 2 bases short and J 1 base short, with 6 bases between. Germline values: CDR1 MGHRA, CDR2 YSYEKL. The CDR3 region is CASSQRGSYEQYF. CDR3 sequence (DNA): TGCGCCAGCAGCCAACGAGGTTCCTACGAGCAGTACTTC.

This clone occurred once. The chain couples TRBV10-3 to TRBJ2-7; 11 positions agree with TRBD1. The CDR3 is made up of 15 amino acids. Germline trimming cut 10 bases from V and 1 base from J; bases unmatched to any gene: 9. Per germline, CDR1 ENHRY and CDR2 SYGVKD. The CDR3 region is CATSGTGGPSYEQYF. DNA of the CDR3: TGTGCCACTAGCGGGACAGGGGGGCCATCCTACGAGCAGTACTTC.

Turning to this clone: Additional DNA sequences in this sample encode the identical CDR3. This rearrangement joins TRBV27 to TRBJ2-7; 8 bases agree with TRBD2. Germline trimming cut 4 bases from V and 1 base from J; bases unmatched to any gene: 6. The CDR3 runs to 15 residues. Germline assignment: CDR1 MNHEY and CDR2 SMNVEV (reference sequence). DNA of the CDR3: TGTGCCAGCAGTTCCGGACTAGCTGGATCCTACGAGCAGTACTTC. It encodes CASSSGLAGSYEQYF.

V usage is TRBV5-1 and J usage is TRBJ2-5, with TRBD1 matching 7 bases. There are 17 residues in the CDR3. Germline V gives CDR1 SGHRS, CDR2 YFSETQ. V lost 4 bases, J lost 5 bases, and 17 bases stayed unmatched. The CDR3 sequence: CASSLSPRGTIGETQYF. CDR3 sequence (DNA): TGCGCCAGCAGCCTGAGCCCCAGGGGGACCATCGGGGAGACCCAGTACTTC.

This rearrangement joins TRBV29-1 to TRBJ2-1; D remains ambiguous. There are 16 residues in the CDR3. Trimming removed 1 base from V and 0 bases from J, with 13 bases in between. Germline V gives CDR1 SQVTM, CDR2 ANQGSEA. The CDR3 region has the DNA TGCAGCGTTGAAGGGGTAGGGCTAAGCTCCTACAATGAGCAGTTCTTC. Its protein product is CSVEGVGLSSYNEQFF.

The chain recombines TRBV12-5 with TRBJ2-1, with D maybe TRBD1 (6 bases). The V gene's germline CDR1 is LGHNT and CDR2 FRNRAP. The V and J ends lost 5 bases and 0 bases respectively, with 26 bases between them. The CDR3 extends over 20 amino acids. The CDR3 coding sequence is TGTGCTAGTGGTCCCTGGTTCAGGGGCCCCTCTCCACGCTCCTACAATGAGCAGTTCTTC. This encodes CASGPWFRGPSPRSYNEQFF.

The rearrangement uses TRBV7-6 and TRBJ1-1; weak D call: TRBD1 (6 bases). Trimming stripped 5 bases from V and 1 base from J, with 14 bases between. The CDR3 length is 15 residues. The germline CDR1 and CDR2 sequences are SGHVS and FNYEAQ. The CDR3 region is CASSLKGGRNTEAFF. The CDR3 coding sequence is TGTGCCAGCAGCCTGAAAGGGGGGAGGAACACTGAAGCTTTCTTT. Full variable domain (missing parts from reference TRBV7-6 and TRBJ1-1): GAGVSQSPRYKVTKRGQDVALRCDPISGHVSLYWYRQALGQGPEFLTYFNYEAQQDKSGLPNDRFSAERPEGSISTLTIQRTEQRDSAMYRCASSLKGGRNTEAFFGQGTRLTVV.

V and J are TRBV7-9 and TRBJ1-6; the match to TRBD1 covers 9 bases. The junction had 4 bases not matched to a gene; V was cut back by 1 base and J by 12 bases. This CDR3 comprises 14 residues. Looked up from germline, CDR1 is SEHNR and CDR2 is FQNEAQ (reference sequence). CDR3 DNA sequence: TGTGCCAGCAGCTTAGTACAGGGGGCCGTACCCCTCCACTTT. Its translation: CASSLVQGAVPLHF.

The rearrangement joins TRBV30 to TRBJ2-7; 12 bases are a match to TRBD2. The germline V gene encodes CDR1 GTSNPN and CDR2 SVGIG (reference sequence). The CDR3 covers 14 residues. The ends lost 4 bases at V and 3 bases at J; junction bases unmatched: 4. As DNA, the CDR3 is TGTGCCTGGAACCTAGCGGGGGGGATCTACGAGCAGTACTTC. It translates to CAWNLAGGIYEQYF.

CDR3 sequence reads: CASSPTLGTEAFF. DNA of the CDR3: TGTGCCAGCAGCCCGACCCTGGGAACTGAAGCTTTCTTT. The chain uses TRBV5-5 and TRBJ1-1; D call uncertain. Looked up from germline, CDR1 is SGHKS and CDR2 is YYEKEE (reference sequence). Between the trimmed V and J ends, which lost 4 bases and 5 bases, there was a span of 12 bases. The CDR3 covers 13 residues.

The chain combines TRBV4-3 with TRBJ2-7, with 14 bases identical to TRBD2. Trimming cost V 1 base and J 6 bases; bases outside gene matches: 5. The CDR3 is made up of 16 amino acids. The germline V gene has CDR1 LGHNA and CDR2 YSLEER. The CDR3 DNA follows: TGCGCCAGCAGCCAAGCACCGGGACTAGCGGGAGTCGAGCAGTACTTC. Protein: CASSQAPGLAGVEQYF.

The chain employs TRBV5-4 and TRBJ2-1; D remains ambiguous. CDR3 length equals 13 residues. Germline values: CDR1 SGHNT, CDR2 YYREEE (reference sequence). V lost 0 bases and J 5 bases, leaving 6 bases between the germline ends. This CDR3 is CASSLVTNNEQFF. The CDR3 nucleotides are TGTGCCAGCAGCTTGGTGACCAACAATGAGCAGTTCTTC.

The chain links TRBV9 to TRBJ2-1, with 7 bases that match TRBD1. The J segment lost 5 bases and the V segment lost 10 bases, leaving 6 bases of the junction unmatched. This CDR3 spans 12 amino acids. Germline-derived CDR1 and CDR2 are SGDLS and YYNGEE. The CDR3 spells CAAGTDNNEQFF. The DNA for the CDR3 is TGTGCCGCCGGGACAGACAACAATGAGCAGTTCTTC.

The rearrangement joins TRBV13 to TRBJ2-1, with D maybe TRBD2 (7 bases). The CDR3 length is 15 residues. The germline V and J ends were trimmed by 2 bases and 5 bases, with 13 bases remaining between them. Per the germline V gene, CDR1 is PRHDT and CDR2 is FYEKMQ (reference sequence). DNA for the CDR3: TGTGCCAGCAGCTTAAACGGGGGGCACAACAATGAGCAGTTCTTC. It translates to CASSLNGGHNNEQFF.

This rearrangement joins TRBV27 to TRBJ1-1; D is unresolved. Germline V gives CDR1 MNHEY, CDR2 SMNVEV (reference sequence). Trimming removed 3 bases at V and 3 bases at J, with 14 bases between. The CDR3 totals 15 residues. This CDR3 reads CASSLINGLDTEAFF. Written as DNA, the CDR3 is TGTGCCAGCAGTTTGATAAATGGGCTGGACACTGAAGCTTTCTTT.

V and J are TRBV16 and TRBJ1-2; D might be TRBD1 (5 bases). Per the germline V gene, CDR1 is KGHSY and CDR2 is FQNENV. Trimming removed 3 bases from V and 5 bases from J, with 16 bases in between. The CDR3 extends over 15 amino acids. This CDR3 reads CASSHLYRWLYGYTF. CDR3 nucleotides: TGTGCCAGCAGCCATTTGTACAGGTGGCTTTATGGCTACACCTTC.

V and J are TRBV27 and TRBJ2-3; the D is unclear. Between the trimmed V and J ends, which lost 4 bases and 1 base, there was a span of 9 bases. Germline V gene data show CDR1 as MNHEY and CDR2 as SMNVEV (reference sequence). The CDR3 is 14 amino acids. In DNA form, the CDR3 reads TGTGCCAGCAGTTCCCAGACTCGCACAGATACGCAGTATTTT. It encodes CASSSQTRTDTQYF.

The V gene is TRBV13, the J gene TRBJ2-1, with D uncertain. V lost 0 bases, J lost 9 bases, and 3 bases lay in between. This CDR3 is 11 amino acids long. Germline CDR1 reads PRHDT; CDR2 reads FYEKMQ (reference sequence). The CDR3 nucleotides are TGTGCCAGCAGCTTAGGGATTGAGCAGTTCTTC. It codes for CASSLGIEQFF.